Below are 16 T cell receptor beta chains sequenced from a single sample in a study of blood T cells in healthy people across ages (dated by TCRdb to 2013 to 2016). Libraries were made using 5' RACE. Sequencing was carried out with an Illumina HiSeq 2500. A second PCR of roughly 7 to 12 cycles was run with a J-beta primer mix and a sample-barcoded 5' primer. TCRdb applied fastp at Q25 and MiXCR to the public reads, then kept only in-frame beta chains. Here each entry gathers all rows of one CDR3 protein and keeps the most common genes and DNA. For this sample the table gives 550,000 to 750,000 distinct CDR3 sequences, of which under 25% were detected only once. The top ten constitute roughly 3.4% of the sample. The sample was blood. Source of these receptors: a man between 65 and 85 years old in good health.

The CDR3 DNA follows: TGTGCCAGCAGCTTAGTGGTAGCGGGGCCCTACAATGAGCAGTTCTTC. Amino acid sequence: CASSLVVAGPYNEQFF. J is TRBJ2-1 and V is TRBV7-6, with 8 bases identical to TRBD2. This CDR3 has 16 amino acids. Germline CDR1 SGHVS, CDR2 FNYEAQ. V lost 1 base and J lost 2; bases outside the gene matches: 4.

The CDR3: CASSQDSRSYNEKLFF. The CDR3 DNA follows: TGCGCCAGCAGCCAAGACTCCCGGTCGTATAATGAAAAACTGTTTTTT. V gene TRBV4-1 combines with J gene TRBJ1-4; D uncertain. The CDR3 spans 16 residues. Germline V CDR1 and CDR2: MGHRA, YSYEKL. The V and J ends lost 0 bases and 4 bases respectively, with 12 bases between them.

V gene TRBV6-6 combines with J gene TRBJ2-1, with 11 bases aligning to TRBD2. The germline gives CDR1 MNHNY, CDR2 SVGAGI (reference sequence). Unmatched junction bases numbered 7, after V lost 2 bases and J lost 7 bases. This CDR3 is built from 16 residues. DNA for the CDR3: TGTGCCAGCAGTTACCTACTAGCGGGAGATGATAATGAGCAGTTCTTC. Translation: CASSYLLAGDDNEQFF.

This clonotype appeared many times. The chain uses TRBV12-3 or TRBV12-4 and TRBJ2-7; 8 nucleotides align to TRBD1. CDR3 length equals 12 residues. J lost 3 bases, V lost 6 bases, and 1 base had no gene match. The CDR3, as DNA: TGTGCCAGCAGAGGACAGGGCTACGAGCAGTACTTC. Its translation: CASRGQGYEQYF.

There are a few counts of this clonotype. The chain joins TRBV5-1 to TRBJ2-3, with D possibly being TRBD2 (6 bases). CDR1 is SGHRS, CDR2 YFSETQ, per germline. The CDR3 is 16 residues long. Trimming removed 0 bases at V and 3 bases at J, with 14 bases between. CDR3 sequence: CASSLGDSGLTDTQYF. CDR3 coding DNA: TGCGCCAGCAGCTTGGGGGACTCAGGGTTAACAGATACGCAGTATTTT.

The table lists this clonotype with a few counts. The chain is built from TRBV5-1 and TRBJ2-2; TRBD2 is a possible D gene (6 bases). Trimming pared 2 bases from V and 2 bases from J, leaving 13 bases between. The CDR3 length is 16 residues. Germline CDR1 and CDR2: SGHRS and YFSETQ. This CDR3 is CASSLKTRANTGELFF. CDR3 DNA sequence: TGCGCCAGCAGCTTAAAGACTAGAGCAAACACCGGGGAGCTGTTTTTT.

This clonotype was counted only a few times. This CDR3 reads CAWSVRFGEQFF. The CDR3 region has the DNA TGTGCCTGGAGTGTACGTTTCGGTGAGCAGTTCTTC. The rearrangement links TRBV30 to TRBJ2-1; D unresolved. CDR1 and CDR2 from the germline V gene are GTSNPN and SVGIG (reference sequence). V lost 0 bases and J 9 bases, leaving 9 bases between the germline ends. CDR3 length: 12 amino acids.

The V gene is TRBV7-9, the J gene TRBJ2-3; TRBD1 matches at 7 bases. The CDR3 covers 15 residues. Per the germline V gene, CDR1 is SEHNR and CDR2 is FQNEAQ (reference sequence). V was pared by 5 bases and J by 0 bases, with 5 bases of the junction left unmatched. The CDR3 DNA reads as TGTGCCAGCAGCCGGGACAGCTCTAGCACAGATACGCAGTATTTT. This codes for CASSRDSSSTDTQYF.

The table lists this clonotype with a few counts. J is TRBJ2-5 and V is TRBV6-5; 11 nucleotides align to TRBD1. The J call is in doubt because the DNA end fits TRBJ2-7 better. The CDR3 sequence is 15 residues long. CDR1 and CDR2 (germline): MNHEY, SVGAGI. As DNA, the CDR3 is TGTGCCAGCAGTTACGGGACAGGGGGCTCCTACGAGCAGTACTTC. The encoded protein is CASSYGTGGSYEQYF.

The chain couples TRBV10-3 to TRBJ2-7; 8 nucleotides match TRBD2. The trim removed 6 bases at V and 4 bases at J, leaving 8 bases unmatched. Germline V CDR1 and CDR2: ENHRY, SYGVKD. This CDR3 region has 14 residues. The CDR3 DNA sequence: TGTGCCATCAGCGAGACAGCGGGAGTTTACGAGCAGTACTTC. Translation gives CAISETAGVYEQYF.

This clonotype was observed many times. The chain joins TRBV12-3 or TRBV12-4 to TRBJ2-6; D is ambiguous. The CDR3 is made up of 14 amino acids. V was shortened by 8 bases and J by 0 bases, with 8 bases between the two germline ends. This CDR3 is CASGVHSGANVLTF. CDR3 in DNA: TGTGCCAGCGGAGTTCACTCTGGGGCCAACGTCCTGACTTTC.

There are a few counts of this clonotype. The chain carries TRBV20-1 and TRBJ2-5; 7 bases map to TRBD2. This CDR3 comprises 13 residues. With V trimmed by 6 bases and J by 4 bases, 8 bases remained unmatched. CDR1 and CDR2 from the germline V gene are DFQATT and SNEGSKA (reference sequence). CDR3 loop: CSAGRGSSETQYF. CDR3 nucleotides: TGCAGTGCAGGGCGGGGGTCATCAGAGACCCAGTACTTC.

The CDR3 coding sequence is TGTGCCAGCAGCACCTCAGGGGGCAGGGTCACCGGGGAGCTGTTTTTT. It is translated as CASSTSGGRVTGELFF. V is TRBV7-2 and J is TRBJ2-3, with 8 nucleotides matching TRBD1. The closer fit of TRBJ2-2 to the DNA end suggests the J call may be wrong. The germline CDR1 and CDR2 sequences are SGHTA and FQGNSA. The CDR3 runs to 16 residues.

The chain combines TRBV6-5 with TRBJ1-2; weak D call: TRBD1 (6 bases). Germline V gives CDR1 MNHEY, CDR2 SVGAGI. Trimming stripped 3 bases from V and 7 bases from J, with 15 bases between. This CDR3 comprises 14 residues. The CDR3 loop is CASSYSGGRGGYTF. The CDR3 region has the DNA TGTGCCAGCAGTTATTCGGGGGGCCGTGGTGGCTACACCTTC.

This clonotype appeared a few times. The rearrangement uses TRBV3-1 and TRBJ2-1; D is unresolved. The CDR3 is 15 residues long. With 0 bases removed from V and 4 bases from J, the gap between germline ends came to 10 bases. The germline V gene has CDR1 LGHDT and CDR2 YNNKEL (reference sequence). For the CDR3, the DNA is TGTGCCAGCAGCCAAGATTTCGGTTGGTACAATGAGCAGTTCTTC. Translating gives CASSQDFGWYNEQFF.

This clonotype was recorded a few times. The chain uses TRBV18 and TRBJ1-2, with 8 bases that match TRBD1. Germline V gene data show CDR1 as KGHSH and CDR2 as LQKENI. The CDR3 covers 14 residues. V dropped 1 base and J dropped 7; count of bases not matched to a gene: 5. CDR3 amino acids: CASSPLDRVVGYTF. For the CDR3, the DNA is TGTGCCAGCTCACCACTGGACAGGGTAGTTGGCTACACCTTC. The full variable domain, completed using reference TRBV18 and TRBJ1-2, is NAGVMQNPRHLVRRRGQEARLRCSPMKGHSHVYWYRQLPEEGLKFMVYLQKENIIDESGMPKERFSAEFPKEGPSILRIQQVVRGDSAAYFCASSPLDRVVGYTFGSGTRLTVV.